Listed here are 30 T cell receptor beta chains from one sample, sequenced in a study of cytomegalovirus exposure and HLA in healthy donors (dated by TCRdb to 2017 to 2019). Library preparation used the immunoSEQ multiplex PCR assay. The multiplex PCR relied on a mix of 60 forward primers for TCR Vbeta segments and 13 reverse primers for TCR Jbeta segments. The clones in this table, taken by TCRdb from immuneACCESS, are in-frame only. Not every clone is retained; where verified, under half of the shortfall comes from an unresolved V gene, and the cause of the rest is unknown. Counted in this sample were fewer than 200,000 clones; approximately 81% of them appeared once. 2% to 2.5% of the sample rests with the top ten. The sequenced sample consisted of PBMCs. Receptors were obtained from a woman aged 25 to 39 in good health and CMV-seronegative.

This chain connects TRBV9 to TRBJ2-1; the D gene is possibly TRBD2 (6 bases). Germline V lookup: CDR1 SGDLS, CDR2 YYNGEE. The CDR3 runs to 17 residues. The germline V and J ends were trimmed by 3 bases and 3 bases, with 19 bases remaining between them. The CDR3 DNA reads TGTGCCAGCAGCGCTGGGGGTGGAGGGACGGTCTACAATGAGCAGTTCTTC. It is translated as CASSAGGGGTVYNEQFF.

The chain employs TRBV7-2 and TRBJ2-3, with 7 positions matching TRBD1. The germline CDR1 and CDR2 sequences are SGHTA and FQGNSA. This CDR3 contains 14 residues. V dropped 5 bases and J dropped 3; count of bases not matched to a gene: 5. For the CDR3, the DNA is TGTGCCAGCAGCCCCCTGACAGGGACAGATACGCAGTATTTT. Translating gives CASSPLTGTDTQYF. The complete variable domain, with remaining parts taken from reference TRBV7-2 and TRBJ2-3, reads GAGVSQSPSNKVTEKGKDVELRCDPISGHTALYWYRQSLGQGLEFLIYFQGNSAPDKSGLPSDRFSAERTGGSVSTLTIQRTQQEDSAVYLCASSPLTGTDTQYFGPGTRLTVL.

The chain employs TRBV27 and TRBJ2-7; D possibly corresponds to TRBD2 (5 bases). The CDR3 contains 15 residues. Trimming took 3 bases from V and 0 from J, leaving 12 bases between them. Germline CDR1 is MNHEY and CDR2 is SMNVEV (reference sequence). As DNA, the CDR3 is TGTGCCAGCAGTTTTTTCCCGGACTCCTCCTACGAGCAGTACTTC. It is translated as CASSFFPDSSYEQYF.

The rearrangement joins TRBV11-2 to TRBJ2-1, with 11 bases aligning to TRBD2. After removal of 5 bases from V and 4 bases from J, the junction contained 4 bases not matched to a gene. The CDR3 is 15 amino acids. CDR1 SGHAT and CDR2 FQNNGV come from the germline V gene. The CDR3 spells CASSPRLAGYNEQFF. In DNA form, the CDR3 reads TGTGCCAGCAGCCCTAGACTAGCGGGATACAATGAGCAGTTCTTC.

This sequence joins TRBV27 and TRBJ2-4; the D gene is possibly TRBD2 (6 bases). The CDR3 totals 14 residues. Germline V lookup: CDR1 MNHEY, CDR2 SMNVEV (reference sequence). V shed 5 bases and J shed 6 bases, with 14 bases lying between them. CDR3 sequence: CASSPLRGINIQYF. The CDR3 region has the DNA TGTGCCAGCAGTCCCCTCCGCGGGATAAACATTCAGTACTTC.

This clone was detected a few times. V is TRBV6-1 and J is TRBJ1-2, with 8 nucleotides matching TRBD1. This CDR3 is 15 amino acids long. Germline V gene lookup returns CDR1 MNHNS and CDR2 SASEGT. V lost 1 base to trimming and J lost 2 bases; unmatched junction nucleotides: 3. This CDR3 is CASSEGGQENYGYTF. As DNA, the CDR3 is TGTGCCAGCAGTGAAGGGGGACAGGAAAACTATGGCTACACCTTC.

A few counts support this clone. CDR3 loop: CASSPAGFSVRGTEAFF. The CDR3 DNA sequence: TGTGCCAGCTCACCAGCAGGGTTCTCTGTAAGAGGCACTGAAGCTTTCTTT. The chain carries TRBV18 and TRBJ1-1; D possibly corresponds to TRBD1 (5 bases). There are 17 residues in the CDR3. The V and J ends lost 2 bases and 4 bases respectively, with 20 bases between them. Germline lookup yields CDR1 KGHSH and CDR2 LQKENI.

The chain carries TRBV19 and TRBJ2-5; 7 bases are shared with TRBD2. V was clipped by 0 bases and J by 5 bases; unmatched bases: 12. The CDR3 extends over 17 amino acids. Looked up from germline, CDR1 is LNHDA and CDR2 is SQIVND (reference sequence). CDR3 protein: CASSIDGREGPGETQYF. The CDR3 bases are TGTGCCAGTAGTATAGATGGGAGGGAGGGCCCGGGGGAGACCCAGTACTTC.

CDR3 amino acids: CASSKAPGSGSSSYEQYF. CDR3 sequence (DNA): TGTGCCAGCAGCAAAGCGCCTGGTAGCGGGAGTTCCTCCTACGAGCAGTACTTC. The V call is TRBV21-1, the J call TRBJ2-7; TRBD2 is the table's D call and was not checked against the DNA. TRBV21-1 is reported as a pseudogene. The CDR3 runs 18 residues.

The V gene is TRBV10-3, the J gene TRBJ2-3, with 13 bases identical to TRBD2. V trimming: 5 bases; J trimming: 1 base; junction bases outside the gene matches: 9. CDR1 ENHRY and CDR2 SYGVKD come from the germline V gene. The CDR3 is 18 amino acids. The CDR3 protein is CAISYEIGLAGGTDTQYF. The CDR3 bases are TGTGCCATCAGTTATGAAATCGGACTAGCGGGAGGCACAGATACGCAGTATTTT.

The chain links TRBV28 to TRBJ2-3, with D possibly being TRBD2 (7 bases). CDR1 is MDHEN, CDR2 SYDVKM, per germline. The V gene lost 2 bases and the J gene lost 8 bases, with 11 bases spanning the gap. This CDR3 region has 13 residues. The CDR3 loop is CASSLAGAGTQYF. CDR3 DNA: TGTGCCAGCAGTTTAGCGGGGGCTGGTACGCAGTATTTT.

The chain couples TRBV6-1 to TRBJ2-7, with a possible D match to TRBD2 (5 bases). CDR1 and CDR2 (germline): MNHNS, SASEGT. The length of the CDR3 is 11 residues. The ends were cut back, 7 bases at V and 5 bases at J, with 9 bases in the middle. As DNA, the CDR3 is TGTGCCAGCAAGAGGGTAGACGAGCAGTACTTC. It specifies CASKRVDEQYF.

The gene calls are TRBV19 and TRBJ2-1, with D unclear. CDR3 length: 13 amino acids. Germline CDR1 LNHDA, CDR2 SQIVND (reference sequence). V dropped 4 bases and J dropped 4 bases, with 8 bases sitting between them. The CDR3 region has the DNA TGTGCCAGTAGTAGTGGCTTGTACAATGAGCAGTTCTTC. Protein product: CASSSGLYNEQFF.

The chain links TRBV4-3 to TRBJ2-5; the D gene is possibly TRBD1 (6 bases). Germline lookup yields CDR1 LGHNA and CDR2 YSLEER. V was pared by 3 bases and J by 7 bases, with 15 bases between. The CDR3 length is 14 residues. This CDR3 reads CASSQDSSAGTQYF. The CDR3 nucleotides are TGCGCCAGCAGCCAGGACAGTTCGGCAGGGACCCAGTACTTC.

The rearrangement uses TRBV18 and TRBJ1-3; TRBD1 agrees at 9 bases. This CDR3 comprises 15 residues. Germline trimming cut 3 bases from V and 4 bases from J; bases unmatched to any gene: 4. Germline CDR1 KGHSH, CDR2 LQKENI. The CDR3: CASSPPGTGGNTIYF. The CDR3 bases are TGTGCCAGCTCACCCCCCGGGACAGGGGGAAACACCATATATTTT.

This clone was counted between two and nine times. One end of the junction is discordant with germline, which a read error may explain. The V call is TRBV28, the J call TRBJ2-6, with 7 bases that match TRBD2. This CDR3 is 15 amino acids long. The germline V gene encodes CDR1 MDHEN and CDR2 SYDVKM. The CDR3 spells CASTSGSSGANGLTF. The CDR3 nucleotides are TGTGCCAGCACTAGCGGTAGCTCTGGGGCCAACGGCCTGACTTTC.

This clone was seen just once. The CDR3 protein is CASSPGLGTGGTEAFF. The CDR3 DNA reads TGTGCCAGCAGCCCCGGTTTAGGGACAGGGGGCACTGAAGCTTTCTTT. The chain links TRBV7-9 to TRBJ1-1; TRBD1 matches 11 bases. The J segment lost 4 bases and the V segment lost 5 bases, leaving 9 bases of the junction unmatched. The CDR3 is 16 amino acids. Germline V lookup: CDR1 SEHNR, CDR2 FQNEAQ (reference sequence).

The CDR3 spells CASSLYYSYEQYF. DNA of the CDR3: TGTGCCAGCAGCTTGTACTACTCCTACGAGCAGTACTTC. This rearrangement joins TRBV5-6 to TRBJ2-7; no definite D call. V dropped 1 base and J dropped 0 bases, with 5 bases sitting between them. Looked up from germline, CDR1 is SGHDT and CDR2 is YYEEEE. This CDR3 spans 13 amino acids.

V gene TRBV5-5 combines with J gene TRBJ1-1; D not resolved. There are 17 residues in the CDR3. V lost 4 bases and J lost 1, with 20 bases in between. Germline CDR1 SGHKS, CDR2 YYEKEE (reference sequence). This CDR3 reads CASSPHAGRLGNTEAFF. The CDR3 bases are TGTGCCAGCAGCCCCCACGCGGGGAGGCTGGGGAACACTGAAGCTTTCTTT.

The chain links TRBV5-6 to TRBJ2-5, with a possible D match to TRBD2 (5 bases). The CDR3 is 13 amino acids. The germline V and J ends were trimmed by 4 bases and 0 bases, with 7 bases remaining between them. The V gene's germline CDR1 is SGHDT and CDR2 YYEEEE. Here the CDR3 DNA reads TGTGCCAGCAGCCGGAGGTACCAAGAGACCCAGTACTTC. It encodes CASSRRYQETQYF.

This rearrangement joins TRBV2 to TRBJ1-6; 11 bases match TRBD1. CDR1 and CDR2 from the germline V gene are SNHLY and FYNNEI. The CDR3 has 14 residues. Trimming at V came to 4 bases and at J to 9 bases, leaving 2 bases not matched to a gene. CDR3 sequence: CASSAGQGGSPLHF. In nucleotides, the CDR3 is TGTGCCAGCAGTGCGGGACAGGGGGGTTCACCCCTCCACTTT.

The CDR3 DNA follows: TGTGCCAGCAGCCTAGTAGGGGCCCCCTACGAGCAGTACTTC. The encoded protein is CASSLVGAPYEQYF. The J gene is TRBJ2-7, the V gene TRBV7-2, with D possibly matching TRBD1 (5 bases). CDR1 is SGHTA, CDR2 FQGNSA, per germline. Between the trimmed V and J ends, which lost 5 bases and 2 bases, there was a span of 13 bases. The CDR3 loop spans 14 amino acids.

The chain carries TRBV27 and TRBJ1-4; 9 bases agree with TRBD1. J was trimmed by 6 bases and V by 5 bases; bases with no gene match: 10. The CDR3 runs 16 residues. Germline V gene data show CDR1 as MNHEY and CDR2 as SMNVEV (reference sequence). CDR3 protein: CASSPGQGRGYEKLFF. The CDR3 nucleotides read TGTGCCAGCAGTCCCGGACAGGGGAGGGGGTATGAAAAACTGTTTTTT. Combining the CDR3 with reference TRBV27 and TRBJ1-4 gives the whole variable domain EAQVTQNPRYLITVTGKKLTVTCSQNMNHEYMSWYRQDPGLGLRQIYYSMNVEVTDKGDVPEGYKVSRKEKRNFPLILESPSPNQTSLYFCASSPGQGRGYEKLFFGSGTQLSVL.

The chain carries TRBV18 and TRBJ2-1; D possibly corresponds to TRBD1 (6 bases). The CDR3 is 14 amino acids. CDR1 is KGHSH, CDR2 LQKENI, per germline. The V end lost 3 bases, the J end lost 5 bases, and 11 bases lay between the germline ends. In DNA, the CDR3 is TGTGCCAGCTCACCCCCAAACAGGGACAATGAGCAGTTCTTC. Translated: CASSPPNRDNEQFF.

CDR3 nucleotides: TGTGCCAGCAGCTTAACAGGACCTTACAATGAGCAGTTCTTC. This sequence encodes CASSLTGPYNEQFF. This chain uses TRBV5-4 with TRBJ2-1, with D possibly matching TRBD1 (5 bases). CDR1 is SGHNT and CDR2 is YYREEE in the germline V gene (reference sequence). Trimming pared 2 bases from V and 4 bases from J, leaving 10 bases between. The CDR3 totals 14 residues.

This chain joins TRBV28 and TRBJ1-5; D possibly corresponds to TRBD1 (6 bases). V gave up 8 bases and J gave up 3 bases, with 8 bases separating them. The CDR3 runs 12 residues. Per the germline V gene, CDR1 is MDHEN and CDR2 is SYDVKM. CDR3 coding DNA: TGTGCCAGCGGGGGGGCCAATCAGCCCCAGCATTTT. Protein sequence: CASGGANQPQHF.

The V gene is TRBV5-4, the J gene TRBJ1-2; maybe TRBD1 (6 bases). The V end was cut by 0 bases, the J end by 0 bases, with 6 bases between. Looked up from germline, CDR1 is SGHNT and CDR2 is YYREEE (reference sequence). The CDR3 loop spans 14 amino acids. The DNA for the CDR3 is TGTGCCAGCAGCTTGGACAGGGCTAACTATGGCTACACCTTC. Translating it yields CASSLDRANYGYTF.

This chain connects TRBV6-4 to TRBJ2-3; TRBD2 matches 9 bases. V trimming: 4 bases; J trimming: 1 base; junction bases outside the gene matches: 6. Germline V gene lookup returns CDR1 MRHNA and CDR2 SNTAGT. The CDR3 extends over 16 amino acids. The CDR3 DNA follows: TGTGCCAGCAGTGCCTACAGCGGGGGGCGCACAGATACGCAGTATTTT. Amino acids: CASSAYSGGRTDTQYF.

The J gene is TRBJ2-5, the V gene TRBV5-4; TRBD1 is a possible D gene (6 bases). Germline CDR1 is SGHNT and CDR2 is YYREEE (reference sequence). The V gene lost 3 bases and the J gene lost 3 bases, with 12 bases spanning the gap. The CDR3 consists of 14 residues. The CDR3 DNA reads TGTGCCAGCAGCTCAGGACAGTTAAAAGAGACCCAGTACTTC. Residues: CASSSGQLKETQYF.

The genes are TRBV28 and TRBJ2-7; 8 nucleotides agree with TRBD2. Germline CDR1 and CDR2: MDHEN and SYDVKM. The CDR3 loop spans 15 amino acids. V lost 7 bases and J lost 7; bases outside the gene matches: 15. CDR3 DNA: TGTGCCAGCACCCTCACGGGGCGGGAGGTGGGGGAGCAGTACTTC. Translated: CASTLTGREVGEQYF.